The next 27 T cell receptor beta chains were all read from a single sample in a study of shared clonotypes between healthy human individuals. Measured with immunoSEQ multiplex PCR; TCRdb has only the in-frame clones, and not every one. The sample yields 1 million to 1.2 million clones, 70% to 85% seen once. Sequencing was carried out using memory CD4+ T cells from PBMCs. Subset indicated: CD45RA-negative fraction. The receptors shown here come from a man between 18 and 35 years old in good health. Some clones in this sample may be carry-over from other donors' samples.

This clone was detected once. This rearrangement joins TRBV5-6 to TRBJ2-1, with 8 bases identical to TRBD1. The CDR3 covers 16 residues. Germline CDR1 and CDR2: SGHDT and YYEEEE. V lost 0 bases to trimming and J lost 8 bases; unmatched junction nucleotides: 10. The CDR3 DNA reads TGTGCCAGCAGCTTGGCCAGAGACAGGGGTATCGATGAGCAGTTCTTC. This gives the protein CASSLARDRGIDEQFF.

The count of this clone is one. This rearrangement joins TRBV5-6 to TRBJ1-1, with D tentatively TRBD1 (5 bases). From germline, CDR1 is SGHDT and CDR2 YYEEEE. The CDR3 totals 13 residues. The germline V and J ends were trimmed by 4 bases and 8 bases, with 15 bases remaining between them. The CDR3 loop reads CASSRPGTEEAFF. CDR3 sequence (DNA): TGTGCCAGCAGCCGACCCGGGACGGAGGAAGCTTTCTTT.

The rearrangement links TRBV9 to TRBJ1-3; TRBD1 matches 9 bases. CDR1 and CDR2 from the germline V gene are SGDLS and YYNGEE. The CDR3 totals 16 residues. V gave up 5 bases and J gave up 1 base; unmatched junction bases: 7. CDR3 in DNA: TGTGCCAGCAGTGCCTCCGGGACAGGGTCTGGAAACACCATATATTTT. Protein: CASSASGTGSGNTIYF. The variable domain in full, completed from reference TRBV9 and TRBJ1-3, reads DSGVTQTPKHLITATGQRVTLRCSPRSGDLSVYWYQQSLDQGLQFLIQYYNGEERAKGNILERFSAQQFPDLHSELNLSSLELGDSALYFCASSASGTGSGNTIYFGEGSWLTVV.

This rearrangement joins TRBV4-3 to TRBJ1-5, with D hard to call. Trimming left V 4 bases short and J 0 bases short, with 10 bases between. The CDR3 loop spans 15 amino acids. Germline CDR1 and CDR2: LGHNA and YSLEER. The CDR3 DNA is TGCGCCAGCAGCCCCTCCTGGCTTAGCAATCAGCCCCAGCATTTT. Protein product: CASSPSWLSNQPQHF.

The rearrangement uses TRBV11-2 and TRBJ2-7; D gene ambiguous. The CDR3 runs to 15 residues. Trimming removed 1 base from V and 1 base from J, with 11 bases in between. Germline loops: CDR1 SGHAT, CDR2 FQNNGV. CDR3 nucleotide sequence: TGTGCCAGCAGCTTAGTCCTGCAGCAGTCCTACGAGCAGTACTTC. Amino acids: CASSLVLQQSYEQYF.

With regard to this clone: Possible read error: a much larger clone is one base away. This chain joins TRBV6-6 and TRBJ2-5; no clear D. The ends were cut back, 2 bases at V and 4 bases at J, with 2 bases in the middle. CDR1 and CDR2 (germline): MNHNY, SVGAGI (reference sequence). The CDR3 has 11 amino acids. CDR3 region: CASSYLETQYF. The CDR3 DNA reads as TGTGCCAGCAGTTACCTAGAGACCCAGTACTTC.

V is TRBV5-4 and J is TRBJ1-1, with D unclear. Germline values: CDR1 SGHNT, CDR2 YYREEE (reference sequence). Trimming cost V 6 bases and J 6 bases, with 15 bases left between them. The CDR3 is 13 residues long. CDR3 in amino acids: CASTQRGLPEAFF. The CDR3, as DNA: TGTGCCAGCACCCAAAGAGGATTGCCTGAAGCTTTCTTT.

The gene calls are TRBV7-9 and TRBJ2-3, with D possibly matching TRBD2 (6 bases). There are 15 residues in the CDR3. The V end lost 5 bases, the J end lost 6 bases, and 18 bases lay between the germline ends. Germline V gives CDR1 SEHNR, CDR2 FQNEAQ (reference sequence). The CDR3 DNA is TGTGCCAGCAGCCAACTAGCAGGAGCGGTGGATACGCAGTATTTT. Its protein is CASSQLAGAVDTQYF. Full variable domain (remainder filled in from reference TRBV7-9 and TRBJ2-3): DTGVSQNPRHKITKRGQNVTFRCDPISEHNRLYWYRQTLGQGPEFLTYFQNEAQLEKSRLLSDRFSAERPKGSFSTLEIQRTEQGDSAMYLCASSQLAGAVDTQYFGPGTRLTVL.

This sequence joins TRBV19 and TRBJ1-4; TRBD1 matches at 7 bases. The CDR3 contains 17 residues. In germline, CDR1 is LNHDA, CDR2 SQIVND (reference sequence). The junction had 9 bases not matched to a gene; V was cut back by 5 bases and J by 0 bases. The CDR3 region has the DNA TGTGCCAGTAGTCCCATGGGACAGATTGCAACTAATGAAAAACTGTTTTTT. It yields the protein CASSPMGQIATNEKLFF.

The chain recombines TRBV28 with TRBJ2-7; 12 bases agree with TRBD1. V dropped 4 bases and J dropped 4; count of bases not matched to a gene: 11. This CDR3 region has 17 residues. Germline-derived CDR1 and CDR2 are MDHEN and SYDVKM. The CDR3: CASSSLWGQGAGYEQYF. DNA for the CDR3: TGTGCCAGCAGTTCCCTCTGGGGACAGGGGGCAGGTTACGAGCAGTACTTC. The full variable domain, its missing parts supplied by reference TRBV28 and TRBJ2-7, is DVKVTQSSRYLVKRTGEKVFLECVQDMDHENMFWYRQDPGLGLRLIYFSYDVKMKEKGDIPEGYSVSREKKERFSLILESASTNQTSMYLCASSSLWGQGAGYEQYFGPGTRLTVT.

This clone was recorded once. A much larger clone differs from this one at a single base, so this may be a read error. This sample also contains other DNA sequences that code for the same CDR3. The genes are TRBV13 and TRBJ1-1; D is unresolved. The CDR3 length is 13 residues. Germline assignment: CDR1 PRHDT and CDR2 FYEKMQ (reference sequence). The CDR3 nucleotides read TGTGCCAGCAGCTTAGATTTGAACACTGAGGCTTTCTTT. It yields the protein CASSLDLNTEAFF. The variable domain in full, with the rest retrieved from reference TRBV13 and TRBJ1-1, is AAGVIQSPRHLIKEKRETATLKCYPIPRHDTVYWYQQGPGQDPQFLISFYEKMQSDKGSIPDRFSAQQFSDYHSELNMSSLELGDSALYFCASSLDLNTEAFFGQGTRLTVV.

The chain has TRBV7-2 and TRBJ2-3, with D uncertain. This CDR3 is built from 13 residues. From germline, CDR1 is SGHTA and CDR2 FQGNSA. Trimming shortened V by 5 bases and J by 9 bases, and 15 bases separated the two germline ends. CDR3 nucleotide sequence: TGTGCCAGCAGCACCACTCCCTCCGGGACGCAGTATTTT. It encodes CASSTTPSGTQYF.

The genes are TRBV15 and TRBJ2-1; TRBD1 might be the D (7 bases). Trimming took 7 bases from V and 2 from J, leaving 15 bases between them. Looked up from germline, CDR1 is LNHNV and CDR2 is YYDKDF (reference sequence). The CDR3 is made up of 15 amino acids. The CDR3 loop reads CATMLGGQPYNEQFF. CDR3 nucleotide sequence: TGTGCCACCATGTTGGGGGGACAGCCCTACAATGAGCAGTTCTTC.

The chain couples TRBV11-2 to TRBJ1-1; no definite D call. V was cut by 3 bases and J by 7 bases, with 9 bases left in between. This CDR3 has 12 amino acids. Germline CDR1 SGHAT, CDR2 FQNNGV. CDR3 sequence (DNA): TGTGCCAGCAGCTTTTTGCTTTATGAAGCTTTCTTT. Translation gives CASSFLLYEAFF.

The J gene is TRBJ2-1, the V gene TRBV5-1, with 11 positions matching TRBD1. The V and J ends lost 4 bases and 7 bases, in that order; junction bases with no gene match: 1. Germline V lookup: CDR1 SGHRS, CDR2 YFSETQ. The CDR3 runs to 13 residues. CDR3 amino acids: CASSRDRGNEQFF. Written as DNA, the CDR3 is TGCGCCAGCAGCCGGGACAGGGGGAATGAGCAGTTCTTC.

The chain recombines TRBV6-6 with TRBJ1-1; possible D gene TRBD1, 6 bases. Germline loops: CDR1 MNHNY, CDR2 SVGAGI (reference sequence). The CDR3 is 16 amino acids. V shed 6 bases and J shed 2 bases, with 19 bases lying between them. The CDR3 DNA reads TGTGCCAGCAGGCCCCCGGGTAGGACAGCTAACACTGAAGCTTTCTTT. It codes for CASRPPGRTANTEAFF.

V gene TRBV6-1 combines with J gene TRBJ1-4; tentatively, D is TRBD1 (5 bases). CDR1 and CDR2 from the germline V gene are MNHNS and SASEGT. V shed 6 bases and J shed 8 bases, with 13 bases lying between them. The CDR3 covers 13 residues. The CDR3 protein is CASSVDRREKLFF. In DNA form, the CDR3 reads TGTGCCAGCAGCGTTGACAGAAGGGAAAAACTGTTTTTT.

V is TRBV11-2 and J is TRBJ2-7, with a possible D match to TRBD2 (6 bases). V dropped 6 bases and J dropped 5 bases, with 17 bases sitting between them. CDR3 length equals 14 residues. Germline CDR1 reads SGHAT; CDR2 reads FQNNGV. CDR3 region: CASSVNAGMDEQYF. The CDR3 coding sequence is TGTGCCAGCAGTGTTAACGCGGGAATGGACGAGCAGTACTTC.

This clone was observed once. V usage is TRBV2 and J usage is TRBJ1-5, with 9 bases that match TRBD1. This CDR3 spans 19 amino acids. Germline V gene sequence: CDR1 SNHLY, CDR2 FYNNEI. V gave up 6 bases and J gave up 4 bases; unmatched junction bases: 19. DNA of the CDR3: TGTGCCAGCAGGGCTGGGGGGACAGGGCCACTACGGGGGAATCAGCCCCAGCATTTT. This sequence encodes CASRAGGTGPLRGNQPQHF.

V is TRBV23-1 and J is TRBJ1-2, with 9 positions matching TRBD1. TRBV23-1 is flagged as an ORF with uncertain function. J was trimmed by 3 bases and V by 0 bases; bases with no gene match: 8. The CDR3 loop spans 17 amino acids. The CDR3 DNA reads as TGCGCCAGCAGTCAATCGAGGGACAGGGAGTGGGACTATGGCTACACCTTC. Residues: CASSQSRDREWDYGYTF.

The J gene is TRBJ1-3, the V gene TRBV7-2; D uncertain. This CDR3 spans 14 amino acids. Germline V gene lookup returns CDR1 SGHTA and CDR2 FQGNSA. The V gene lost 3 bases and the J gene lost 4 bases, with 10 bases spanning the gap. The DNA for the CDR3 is TGTGCCAGCAGCTTGTTCGGGTACGGAAACACCATATATTTT. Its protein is CASSLFGYGNTIYF. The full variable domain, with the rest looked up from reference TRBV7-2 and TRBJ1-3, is GAGVSQSPSNKVTEKGKDVELRCDPISGHTALYWYRQSLGQGLEFLIYFQGNSAPDKSGLPSDRFSAERTGGSVSTLTIQRTQQEDSAVYLCASSLFGYGNTIYFGEGSWLTVV.

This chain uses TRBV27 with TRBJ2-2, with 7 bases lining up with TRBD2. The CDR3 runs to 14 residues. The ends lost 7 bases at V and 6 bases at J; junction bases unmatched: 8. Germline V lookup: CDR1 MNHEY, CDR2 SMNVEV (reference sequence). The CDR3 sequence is CASKWRGRAGELFF. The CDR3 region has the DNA TGTGCCAGCAAATGGAGAGGGAGGGCCGGGGAGCTGTTTTTT.

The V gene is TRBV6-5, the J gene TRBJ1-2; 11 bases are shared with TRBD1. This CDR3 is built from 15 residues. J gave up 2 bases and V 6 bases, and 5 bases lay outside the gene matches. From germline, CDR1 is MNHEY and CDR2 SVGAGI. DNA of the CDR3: TGTGCCAGCAGCGGCGGGGACAGGGGGAACTATGGCTACACCTTC. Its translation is CASSGGDRGNYGYTF.

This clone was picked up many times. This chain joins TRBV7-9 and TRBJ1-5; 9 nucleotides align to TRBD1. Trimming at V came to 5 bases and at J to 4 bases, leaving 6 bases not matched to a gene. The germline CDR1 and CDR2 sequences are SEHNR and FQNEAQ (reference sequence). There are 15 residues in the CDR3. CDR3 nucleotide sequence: TGTGCCAGCAGCACCGGGACAGGGTTGAATCAGCCCCAGCATTTT. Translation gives CASSTGTGLNQPQHF.

The CDR3 reads CASSLDRAYNEQFF. The CDR3 DNA reads TGTGCCAGCAGCTTGGACAGGGCTTACAATGAGCAGTTCTTC. This chain joins TRBV5-4 and TRBJ2-1, with D possibly TRBD1 on 6 matching bases. The germline CDR1 and CDR2 sequences are SGHNT and YYREEE (reference sequence). V was shortened by 0 bases and J by 4 bases, with 8 bases between the two germline ends. There are 14 residues in the CDR3.

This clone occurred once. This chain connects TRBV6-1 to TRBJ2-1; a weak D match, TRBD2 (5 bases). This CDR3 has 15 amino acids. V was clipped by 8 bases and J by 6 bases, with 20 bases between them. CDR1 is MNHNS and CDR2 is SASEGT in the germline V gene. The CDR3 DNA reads TGTGCCAGCTTTAGGATGTCTAGCACTGGCAATGAGCAGTTCTTC. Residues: CASFRMSSTGNEQFF.

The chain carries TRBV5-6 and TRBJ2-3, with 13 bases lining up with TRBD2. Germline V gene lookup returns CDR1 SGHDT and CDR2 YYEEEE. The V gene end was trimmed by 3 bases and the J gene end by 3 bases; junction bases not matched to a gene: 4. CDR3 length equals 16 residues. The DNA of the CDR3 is TGTGCCAGCAGCTACAGGACTAGCGGGAGAACAGATACGCAGTATTTT. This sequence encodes CASSYRTSGRTDTQYF.